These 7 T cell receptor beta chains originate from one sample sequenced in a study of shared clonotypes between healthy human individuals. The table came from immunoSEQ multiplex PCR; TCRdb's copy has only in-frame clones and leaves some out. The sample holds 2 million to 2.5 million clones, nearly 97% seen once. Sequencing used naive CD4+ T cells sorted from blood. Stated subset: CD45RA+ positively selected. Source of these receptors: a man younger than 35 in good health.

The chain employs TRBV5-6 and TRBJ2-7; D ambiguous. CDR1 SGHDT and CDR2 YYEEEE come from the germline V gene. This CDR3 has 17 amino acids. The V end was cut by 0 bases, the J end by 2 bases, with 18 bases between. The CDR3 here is CASSLVLRDKPTYEQYF. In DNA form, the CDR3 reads TGTGCCAGCAGCTTGGTATTACGAGACAAACCTACCTACGAGCAGTACTTC. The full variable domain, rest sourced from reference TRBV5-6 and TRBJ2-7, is DAGVTQSPTHLIKTRGQQVTLRCSPKSGHDTVSWYQQALGQGPQFIFQYYEEEERQRGNFPDRFSGHQFPNYSSELNVNALLLGDSALYLCASSLVLRDKPTYEQYFGPGTRLTVT.

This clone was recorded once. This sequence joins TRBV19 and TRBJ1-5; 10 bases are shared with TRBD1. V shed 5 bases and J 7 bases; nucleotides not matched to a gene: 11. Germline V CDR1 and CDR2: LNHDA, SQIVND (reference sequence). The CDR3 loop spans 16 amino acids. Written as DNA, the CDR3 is TGTGCCAGTAGTCCTGGACAGGGGGAGACCAGGCAGCCCCAGCATTTT. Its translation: CASSPGQGETRQPQHF.

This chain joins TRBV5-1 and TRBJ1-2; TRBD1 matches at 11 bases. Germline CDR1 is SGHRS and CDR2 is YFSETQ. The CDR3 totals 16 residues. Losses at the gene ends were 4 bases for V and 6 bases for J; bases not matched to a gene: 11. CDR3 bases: TGCGCCAGCAGCGTAAACGGACAGGGGGCGGTAGATGGCTACACCTTC. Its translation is CASSVNGQGAVDGYTF.

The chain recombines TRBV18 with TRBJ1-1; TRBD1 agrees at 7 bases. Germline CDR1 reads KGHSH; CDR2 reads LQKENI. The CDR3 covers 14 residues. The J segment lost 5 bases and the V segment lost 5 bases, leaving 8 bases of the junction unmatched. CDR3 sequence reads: CASSDGQDGTEAFF. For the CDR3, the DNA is TGTGCCAGCTCAGACGGACAGGACGGAACTGAAGCTTTCTTT.

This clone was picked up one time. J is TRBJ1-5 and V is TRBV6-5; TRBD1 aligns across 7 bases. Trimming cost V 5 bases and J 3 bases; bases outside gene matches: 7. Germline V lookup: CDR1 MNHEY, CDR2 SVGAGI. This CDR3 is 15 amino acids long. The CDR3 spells CASSKTGIPNQPQHF. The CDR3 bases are TGTGCCAGCAGTAAGACAGGGATCCCCAATCAGCCCCAGCATTTT.

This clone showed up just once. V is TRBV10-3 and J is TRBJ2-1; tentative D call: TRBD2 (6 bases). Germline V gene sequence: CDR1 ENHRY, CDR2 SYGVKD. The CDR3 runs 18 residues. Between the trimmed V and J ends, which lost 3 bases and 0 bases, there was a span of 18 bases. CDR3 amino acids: CAISDLGLALSSYNEQFF. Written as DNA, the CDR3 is TGTGCCATCAGTGATCTTGGGCTAGCGCTTAGCTCCTACAATGAGCAGTTCTTC.

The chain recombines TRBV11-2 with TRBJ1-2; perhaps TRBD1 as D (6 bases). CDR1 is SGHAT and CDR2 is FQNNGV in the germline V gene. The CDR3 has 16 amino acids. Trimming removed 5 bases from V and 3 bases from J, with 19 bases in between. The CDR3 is CASSPLLGAKYYGYTF. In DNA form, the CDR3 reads TGTGCCAGCAGCCCCTTACTGGGGGCGAAGTACTATGGCTACACCTTC. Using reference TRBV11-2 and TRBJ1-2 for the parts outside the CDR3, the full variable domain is EAGVAQSPRYKIIEKRQSVAFWCNPISGHATLYWYQQILGQGPKLLIQFQNNGVVDDSQLPKDRFSAERLKGVDSTLKIQPAKLEDSAVYLCASSPLLGAKYYGYTFGSGTRLTVV.